This T cell receptor (beta chain) was recovered during a study of T cell responses to AZD1222 COVID-19 vaccine. Findings of the study overall: Spike-specific TCRs gained breadth and depth after people received two AZD1222 doses. No day 14 peak samples; only post-peak repertoires were characterized. Of spike-specific TCRs, nearly half reportedly target regions left unmutated in variants. Among the donors, most were white British and more were female, and clonal diversity was possibly underestimated.

The data were produced by immunoSEQ multiplex PCR, yet TCRdb's version contains in-frame clones alone and is incomplete. The sample includes approximately 150,000 clones, more than 85% of them seen just once. V lost 5 bases and J lost 4, with 15 bases in between. The CDR3 has 14 amino acids. The V gene's germline CDR1 is MNHEY and CDR2 SMNVEV (reference sequence). As to this clone: Antigen unknown.

V is TRBV27 and J is TRBJ2-7, with D maybe TRBD2 (6 bases). This specimen consisted of peripheral blood, obtained after recovery from COVID-19. The origin of this receptor is an adult who had recovered from COVID-19. This CDR3 reads CASSPGDTGYEQYF. Written as DNA, the CDR3 is TGTGCCAGCAGTCCGGGGGATACGGGGTACGAGCAGTACTTC.